A single sample is the source of the 11 T cell receptor beta chains below, sequenced in a study of T cell repertoires in cytomegalovirus infection. TCRdb reprocessed the reads with MiXCR, giving one entry per CDR3 protein. The data show fewer than 200,000 distinct CDR3 sequences, 15% to 20% seen once. Material: PBMCs. The receptors shown here come from a human donor in good health (CMV status not recorded). Some clones in this sample may be carry-over from other donors' samples.

This chain connects TRBV18 to TRBJ2-1; no reliable D call. Trimming pared 3 bases from V and 0 bases from J, leaving 9 bases between. Germline V gene sequence: CDR1 KGHSH, CDR2 LQKENI. The CDR3 sequence is 15 residues long. CDR3 amino acids: CASSPGPSSYNEQFF. CDR3 in DNA: TGTGCCAGCTCACCGGGCCCGAGCTCCTACAATGAGCAGTTCTTC. Using reference TRBV18 and TRBJ2-1 for the parts outside the CDR3, the full variable domain is NAGVMQNPRHLVRRRGQEARLRCSPMKGHSHVYWYRQLPEEGLKFMVYLQKENIIDESGMPKERFSAEFPKEGPSILRIQQVVRGDSAAYFCASSPGPSSYNEQFFGPGTRLTVL.

The chain carries TRBV12-3 or TRBV12-4 and TRBJ1-5; no definite D call. V gave up 10 bases and J gave up 1 base, with 20 bases separating them. The CDR3 has 16 residues. The CDR3 protein is CATQPGGGPSNQPQHF. The CDR3, as DNA: TGTGCCACCCAGCCGGGCGGAGGGCCAAGCAATCAGCCCCAGCATTTT.

This clonotype was picked up a small number of times. The CDR3 DNA sequence: TGCGCCAGCAGCCCTGGTGGACAGGAGGAAACAGATACGCAGTATTTT. Its protein is CASSPGGQEETDTQYF. J is TRBJ2-3 and V is TRBV5-1; 7 nucleotides agree with TRBD1. Trimming removed 4 bases from V and 3 bases from J; junction bases left unmatched: 11. This CDR3 comprises 16 residues. CDR1 and CDR2 from the germline V gene are SGHRS and YFSETQ.

This clonotype has ten or more counts. The V gene is TRBV7-2, the J gene TRBJ2-5, with TRBD1 as a possible D gene (5 bases). The CDR3 loop spans 15 amino acids. V lost 1 base and J lost 2, with 11 bases in between. The germline V gene encodes CDR1 SGHTA and CDR2 FQGNSA. The CDR3 loop reads CASSLDSHRQETQYF. The CDR3 DNA reads TGTGCCAGCAGCTTAGATTCCCACAGGCAAGAGACCCAGTACTTC.

This clonotype was counted between two and nine times. The chain combines TRBV14 with TRBJ2-7, with TRBD2 identical over 9 bases. After removal of 0 bases from V and 6 bases from J, the junction contained 9 bases not matched to a gene. From germline, CDR1 is SGHDN and CDR2 FVKESK. The CDR3 has 16 amino acids. The CDR3 region has the DNA TGTGCCAGCAGCCAAGAGCAGCGGGAGGCCTTGACCGAGCAGTACTTC. It encodes CASSQEQREALTEQYF.

The chain carries TRBV14 and TRBJ2-3; perhaps TRBD2 as D (6 bases). The CDR3 runs 16 residues. Germline V gene lookup returns CDR1 SGHDN and CDR2 FVKESK. V lost 0 bases and J lost 8, with 18 bases in between. Here the CDR3 DNA reads TGTGCCAGCAGCCAAGAATTCGGCCAGGGAGGTGCTACGCAGTATTTT. It translates to CASSQEFGQGGATQYF.

The CDR3, as DNA: TGCAGTGCTCAGGGACTAGCGGGAGCGGGTCGCGACAATGAGCAGTTCTTC. Its protein product is CSAQGLAGAGRDNEQFF. The chain combines TRBV20-1 with TRBJ2-1, with 14 bases that match TRBD2. The V gene end was trimmed by 5 bases and the J gene end by 5 bases; junction bases not matched to a gene: 11. The CDR3 consists of 17 residues. CDR1 is DFQATT, CDR2 SNEGSKA, per germline (reference sequence).

This clonotype has only a few counts. This rearrangement joins TRBV28 to TRBJ1-5, with 7 bases matching TRBD1. The CDR3 consists of 17 residues. Germline V gene lookup returns CDR1 MDHEN and CDR2 SYDVKM. Unmatched junction bases numbered 10, after V lost 1 base and J lost 4 bases. DNA of the CDR3: TGTGCCAGCAGTTTATTGGAAGCAGGGGGACGTAATCAGCCCCAGCATTTT. Translating it yields CASSLLEAGGRNQPQHF.

This clonotype was detected only a few times. This chain links TRBV12-3 or TRBV12-4 with TRBJ2-5, with TRBD2 matching 13 bases. This CDR3 has 16 residues. The V and J ends lost 0 bases and 5 bases, in that order; junction bases with no gene match: 3. The CDR3 bases are TGTGCCAGCAGTTTAGCCCGGACTAGCGGGAGTGAGACCCAGTACTTC. As protein: CASSLARTSGSETQYF.

This clonotype was counted a few times. The rearrangement links TRBV5-1 to TRBJ2-6, with a tentative D call TRBD2 (6 bases). The V end lost 4 bases, the J end lost 0 bases, and 14 bases lay between the germline ends. The CDR3 has 17 amino acids. The germline CDR1 and CDR2 sequences are SGHRS and YFSETQ. For the CDR3, the DNA is TGCGCCAGCAGCCCGGTGCTCGGGGGCTCTGGGGCCAACGTCCTGACTTTC. This codes for CASSPVLGGSGANVLTF.

This clonotype was counted at least ten times. CDR3 region: CASSLIIPNYEQYF. CDR3 nucleotides: TGTGCCAGCAGCTTAATCATCCCCAACTACGAGCAGTACTTC. This sequence joins TRBV7-9 and TRBJ2-7; D not resolved. The V gene's germline CDR1 is SEHNR and CDR2 FQNEAQ (reference sequence). The CDR3 runs 14 residues. With 2 bases removed from V and 3 bases from J, the gap between germline ends came to 11 bases.